Listed below are T cell receptor beta chains from one sample, sequenced in a study of T cell repertoires in cytomegalovirus infection. In TCRdb, the reads were re-called with MiXCR into one record per CDR3 protein. The sample lists around 630,000 distinct CDR3 sequences, less than 25% occurring once. Material for sequencing was CD8+ T cells from PBMCs. The receptors were sampled from a human donor in good health (CMV status not recorded). Some clones in this sample may be carry-over from other donors' samples. CDR3s include the opening cysteine and the closing phenylalanine or tryptophan. A D gene is named only where the DNA matches it firmly. The listing skips clone size in some rows; elsewhere it reads once, few, many or a size class.

>few|TRBJ1-4|TRBV29-1|NA
CSVTIPTTNEKLFF
TGCAGCGTTACAATCCCGACAACTAATGAAAAACTGTTTTTT
>many|TRBJ1-5|TRBV7-8|TRBD1
CASSLDRGLDQPQHF
TGTGCCAGCAGCTTAGACAGGGGGCTCGATCAGCCCCAGCATTTT
>few|TRBJ1-1|TRBV19|NA
CASSMRGGGTEAFF
TGTGCCAGTAGTATGAGAGGGGGTGGGACTGAAGCTTTCTTT
>NA|TRBJ2-1|TRBV28|NA
CASSPDGGLNEQFF
TGTGCCAGCAGTCCGGACGGGGGGCTAAATGAGCAGTTCTTC
>NA|TRBJ2-2|TRBV5-1|TRBD2
CASSFTVRGANTGELFF
TGCGCCAGCAGCTTCACAGTACGGGGGGCGAACACCGGGGAGCTGTTTTTT
>NA|TRBJ2-5|TRBV28|NA
CASSPTAYQETQYF
TGTGCCAGCAGTCCGACAGCGTACCAAGAGACCCAGTACTTC
>many|TRBJ1-1|TRBV28|NA
CASSLGQDEAFF
TGTGCCAGCAGCCTCGGACAAGATGAAGCTTTCTTT
>NA|TRBJ2-2|TRBV4-3|NA
CASSQGQKNTGELFF
TGCGCCAGCAGCCAAGGCCAGAAAAACACCGGGGAGCTGTTTTTT
>many|TRBJ2-3|TRBV6-2/TRBV6-3|NA
CASSYPLGRGRDTQYF
TGTGCCAGCAGTTACCCTCTGGGCCGGGGGCGAGATACGCAGTATTTT
>few|TRBJ2-7|TRBV6-5|NA
CASGPGQFYEQYF
TGTGCCAGCGGGCCTGGACAGTTCTACGAGCAGTACTTC
>NA|TRBJ1-1|TRBV3-1|TRBD1
CASSQGPTGGGRTEAFF
TGTGCCAGCAGCCAAGGTCCCACAGGGGGAGGTAGGACTGAAGCTTTCTTT
>many|TRBJ2-1|TRBV11-3|TRBD1
CASSAQGAEQFF
TGTGCCAGCAGCGCCCAGGGGGCTGAGCAGTTCTTC
>many|TRBJ1-4|TRBV10-3|NA
CAIRGKEQNEKLFF
TGTGCCATCCGAGGAAAAGAACAGAATGAAAAACTGTTTTTT
>few|TRBJ2-1|TRBV2|NA
CASTGSDSNNEQFF
TGTGCCAGCACCGGATCGGACTCTAACAATGAGCAGTTCTTC
>few|TRBJ2-5|TRBV6-2/TRBV6-3|TRBD1
CASSYPTGPSRNQETQYF
TGTGCCAGCAGTTACCCGACAGGGCCGAGCCGAAACCAAGAGACCCAGTACTTC
>NA|TRBJ2-7|TRBV10-3|NA
CAISREMASASYEQYF
TGTGCCATCAGTCGTGAGATGGCTAGCGCCTCCTACGAGCAGTACTTC
>NA|TRBJ1-5|TRBV28|NA
CASSLVISNQPQHF
TGTGCCAGCAGTTTGGTAATTAGCAATCAGCCCCAGCATTTT
>NA|TRBJ1-2|TRBV7-6|NA
CASRYPGAGVYGYTF
TGTGCCAGCAGATACCCGGGGGCTGGGGTCTATGGCTACACCTTC
>NA|TRBJ1-4|TRBV12-3/TRBV12-4|TRBD1
CASSLSTHEGAHEKLFF
TGTGCCAGCAGTTTATCCACACACGAGGGGGCGCATGAAAAACTGTTTTTT
>many|TRBJ2-1|TRBV7-6|TRBD2
CASRLEASGGHDNEQFF
TGTGCCAGCAGACTAGAGGCTAGCGGGGGCCATGACAATGAGCAGTTCTTC
>many|TRBJ1-4|TRBV28|NA
CASKIRGVDEKLFF
TGTGCCAGCAAAATTAGGGGAGTCGATGAAAAACTGTTTTTT
>NA|TRBJ1-1|TRBV6-6|NA
CASSETVITEAFF
TGTGCCAGCAGTGAGACAGTGATCACTGAAGCTTTCTTT